What follows are 29 T cell receptor gamma chains derived from one specimen sequenced in a study of intestinal T cells in coeliac disease. Nine to eleven formalin-fixed paraffin-embedded scrolls, each 5 µm thick, supplied each case's genomic DNA. TRG repertoires were amplified with LymphoTrack primers from 150 to 200 ng of biopsy DNA. TCRdb fed the multiplex PCR reads to CATT. The sample yields about 800 gamma-chain clones, 41% seen once. The sequenced sample was a duodenal biopsy. The receptor source for this set is a human donor with celiac disease.

The chain recombines TRGV8 with TRGJ1 or TRGJ2. Trimming removed 10 bases from V and 3 bases from J; junction bases left unmatched: 12. CDR1 and CDR2 (germline): VENAVY, YDSYNSRV. This CDR3 is 13 amino acids long. CDR3 amino acids: CATGTGPYYKKLF. The CDR3 coding sequence is TGTGCCACTGGGACAGGCCCTTATTATAAGAAACTCTTT.

This clone was counted between two and nine times. This rearrangement joins TRGV8 to TRGJ1 or TRGJ2. The V gene's germline CDR1 is VENAVY and CDR2 YDSYNSRV. CDR3 size: 14 residues. With 2 bases clipped from V and 6 bases from J, the junction kept 10 bases outside the gene matches. The CDR3 bases are TGTGCCACCTGGGATAATGACCTTTCTTATAAGAAACTCTTT. Its translation: CATWDNDLSYKKLF.

Turning to this clone: A junction end diverges from the germline sequence, so it may reflect a read error. Here the CDR3 reads CATRDGTGYYKKLF. CDR3 DNA: TGTGCCACCCGGGACGGCACCGGGTATTATAAGAAACTCTTT. The chain employs TRGV2 and TRGJ1 or TRGJ2. In germline, CDR1 is EGSNGY, CDR2 YDSYNSKV. CDR3 length: 14 amino acids.

V gene TRGV8 combines with J gene TRGJ1 or TRGJ2. CDR3 length equals 12 residues. Per germline, CDR1 VENAVY and CDR2 YDSYNSRV. CDR3 protein: CAPGAGGYKKLF. CDR3 coding DNA: TGTGCACCTGGGGCCGGGGGTTATAAGAAACTCTTT.

About this clone itself: This sequence is one base from a far larger clone and is likely a read error. The same CDR3 also results from other DNA sequences found in this sample. The J gene is TRGJ1 or TRGJ2, the V gene TRGV9. Germline-derived CDR1 and CDR2 are GITISATS and ISYDGTV (reference sequence). The V gene end was trimmed by 6 bases and the J gene end by 4 bases; junction bases not matched to a gene: 3. This CDR3 has 11 amino acids. CDR3 coding DNA: TGTGCCTTGTGGACCTATTATAAGAAACTCTTT. Translation gives CALWTYYKKLF.

With respect to this clone: This DNA's translation differs at residue 10 from TCRdb's protein, which comes from a much larger clone; a read error is likely, and the protein shown is translated from the DNA. The gene calls are TRGV2 and TRGJP2. The CDR3 loop spans 13 amino acids. CDR1 and CDR2 from the germline V gene are EGSNGY and YDSYNSKV. DNA of the CDR3: TGTGCCACCTGGGATGGTAGTGATTGGACCAAGACGTTT. This codes for CATWDGSDWTKTF.

Points on this clone: The protein given in TCRdb and the translation of the DNA differ at residue 6, and the sequence presented here derives from the DNA. The chain carries TRGV4 and TRGJ1 or TRGJ2. Trimming took 2 bases from V and 2 from J; bases not matched to a gene: 3. Germline-derived CDR1 and CDR2 are EGSTGY and YDSYTSSV. CDR3 size: 13 residues. The CDR3, as DNA: TGTGCCACCTGGGATGCTGATTATTATAAGAAACTCTTT. It is translated as CATWDADYYKKLF.

Of note for this clone: At residue 6, TCRdb's protein disagrees with the DNA translation; the protein shown here derives from the DNA. The V and J genes are TRGV8 and TRGJP1. Germline trimming cut 2 bases from V and 2 bases from J; bases unmatched to any gene: 11. The CDR3 is made up of 17 amino acids. The germline gives CDR1 VENAVY, CDR2 YDSYNSRV. CDR3 sequence: CATWDKGDETTGWFKIF. In nucleotides, the CDR3 is TGTGCCACCTGGGATAAGGGGGATGAAACCACTGGTTGGTTCAAGATATTT.

The rearrangement joins TRGV10 to TRGJ1 or TRGJ2. Being an ORF, TRGV10 has a function that is uncertain. With 6 bases clipped from V and 13 bases from J, the junction kept 7 bases outside the gene matches. This CDR3 comprises 10 residues. The CDR3 DNA is TGTGCTGCGTGGTGCTTAAGAAAACTCTTT. Residues: CAAWCLRKLF.

A few counts support this clone. The V and J genes are TRGV8 and TRGJ1 or TRGJ2. Germline lookup yields CDR1 VENAVY and CDR2 YDSYNSRV. Trimming cost V 5 bases and J 2 bases; bases outside gene matches: 15. The CDR3 has 16 residues. The CDR3 here is CATWGSPPSDYYKKLF. CDR3 nucleotides: TGTGCCACCTGGGGATCCCCCCCTTCGGATTATTATAAGAAACTCTTT.

V gene TRGV3 combines with J gene TRGJ1 or TRGJ2. CDR3 length: 14 residues. V trimming: 12 bases; J trimming: 12 bases; junction bases outside the gene matches: 26. Germline V lookup: CDR1 VTNTFY, CDR2 YDVSTARD (reference sequence). The DNA for the CDR3 is TGTGCCGACCTGGGGACGGGGGTGATTATAAGGAAACTCTTT. This sequence encodes CADLGTGVIIRKLF.

Comments on this clone: The protein in TCRdb stems from a much larger clone and differs at residue 11 from this DNA's translation, likely a read error; here the protein is translated from the DNA. The gene calls are TRGV2 and TRGJ1 or TRGJ2. This CDR3 is 13 amino acids long. Germline CDR1 and CDR2: EGSNGY and YDSYNSKV. The CDR3 DNA reads as TGTGCCACCTGGGACTATGGGAGGGATAAGGAACTCTTT. Residues: CATWDYGRDKELF.

This clone showed up just a few times. The chain joins TRGV4 to TRGJ1 or TRGJ2. Trimming at V came to 2 bases and at J to 4 bases, leaving 2 bases not matched to a gene. The CDR3 has 12 amino acids. Looked up from germline, CDR1 is EGSTGY and CDR2 is YDSYTSSV. The CDR3 loop is CATWDEYYKKLF. The CDR3 DNA is TGTGCCACCTGGGATGAATATTATAAGAAACTCTTT.

In this sample, this clone turned up a few times. The V and J genes are TRGV2 and TRGJ1 or TRGJ2. This CDR3 is built from 13 residues. CDR1 and CDR2 from the germline V gene are EGSNGY and YDSYNSKV. Trimming took 1 base from V and 10 from J; bases not matched to a gene: 10. The CDR3 protein is CATWDGAGIKKLF. The CDR3 nucleotides read TGTGCCACCTGGGACGGCGCCGGGATAAAGAAACTCTTT.

Sample share makes this clone hyperexpanded. This same CDR3 is encoded by further DNA sequences in the sample. This chain links TRGV2 with TRGJ1 or TRGJ2. Germline V gene lookup returns CDR1 EGSNGY and CDR2 YDSYNSKV. The junction had 7 bases not matched to a gene; V was cut back by 0 bases and J by 11 bases. The CDR3 consists of 12 residues. As DNA, the CDR3 is TGTGCCACCTGGGACGGGATGTCTGAGAAACTCTTT. Amino acid sequence: CATWDGMSEKLF.

This clone was detected a few times. A far larger clone is just one base off, so this is likely a read error. The V call is TRGV8, the J call TRGJ1 or TRGJ2. CDR3 length: 12 amino acids. The germline gives CDR1 VENAVY, CDR2 YDSYNSRV. The CDR3 region is CATWEEYYKKLF. CDR3 nucleotides: TGCGCCACCTGGGAGGAGTATTATAAGAAACTCTTT.

This clone has a handful of counts. This chain uses TRGV3 with TRGJP2. CDR3 size: 18 residues. With 0 bases clipped from V and 5 bases from J, the junction kept 15 bases outside the gene matches. Germline values: CDR1 VTNTFY, CDR2 YDVSTARD (reference sequence). The CDR3: CATWDRPGFEMSDWIKTF. The CDR3 DNA follows: TGTGCCACCTGGGACAGGCCGGGGTTTGAGATGAGTGATTGGATCAAGACGTTT.

This sequence joins TRGV4 and TRGJ1 or TRGJ2. The V segment lost 8 bases and the J segment 11 bases; nucleotides outside the gene matches: 9. The length of the CDR3 is 10 residues. CDR1 is EGSTGY and CDR2 is YDSYTSSV in the germline V gene. The CDR3 region is CATSGAEKLF. CDR3 bases: TGTGCCACCTCGGGAGCGGAGAAACTCTTT.

This clone was recorded a few times. A single base is all that separates this from a far larger clone, so a read error is likely. This CDR3 is also generated by other DNA sequences in the sample. V usage is TRGV8 and J usage is TRGJP1. CDR1 is VENAVY and CDR2 is YDSYNSRV in the germline V gene. The trim removed 1 base at V and 4 bases at J, leaving 0 bases unmatched. There are 13 residues in the CDR3. CDR3 residues: CATWDSTGWFKIF. Written as DNA, the CDR3 is TGTGCCACCTGGGATAGCACTGGTTGGTTCAAGATATTT.

V usage is TRGV11 and J usage is TRGJ1 or TRGJ2. TRGV11 is flagged as an ORF with uncertain function. The V gene end was trimmed by 0 bases and the J gene end by 3 bases; junction bases not matched to a gene: 8. The CDR3 covers 16 residues. CDR3 sequence (DNA): TGTGCCTGCTGGATTAGGCACGTGGGCCCTTATTATAAGAAACTCTTT. Residues: CACWIRHVGPYYKKLF.

This clone has a handful of counts. The protein recorded in TCRdb matches a much larger clone and deviates from this DNA's translation at residue 4, suggesting a read error; the protein here is obtained by translating the DNA. This rearrangement joins TRGV8 to TRGJP1. The V gene's germline CDR1 is VENAVY and CDR2 YDSYNSRV. The CDR3 has 13 amino acids. Here the CDR3 DNA reads TGTGCCACCCGGGACAGCACTGGTTGGTTCAAGATATTT. Its translation: CATRDSTGWFKIF.

This chain joins TRGV8 and TRGJ1 or TRGJ2. The J segment lost 9 bases and the V segment lost 8 bases, leaving 13 bases of the junction unmatched. The CDR3 runs to 12 residues. Germline V lookup: CDR1 VENAVY, CDR2 YDSYNSRV. CDR3 nucleotides: TGTGCCACCTTCGAGGTAATTATTAAGAAACTCTTT. This gives the protein CATFEVIIKKLF.

Note on this clone: The translation of this DNA and the TCRdb protein of a much larger clone differ at residue 5, probably owing to a read error; the protein shown here is translated from the DNA. The rearrangement uses TRGV2 and TRGJP2. The germline CDR1 and CDR2 sequences are EGSNGY and YDSYNSKV. The V and J ends lost 12 bases and 1 base, in that order; junction bases with no gene match: 8. The CDR3 has 13 amino acids. The CDR3 is CAPGRSSDWIKTF. DNA for the CDR3: TGTGCCCCAGGGCGTAGTAGTGATTGGATCAAGACGTTT.

The chain is built from TRGV5 and TRGJ1 or TRGJ2. Germline V CDR1 and CDR2: VINAFY, YDVSNSKD. Trimming at V came to 0 bases and at J to 12 bases, leaving 5 bases not matched to a gene. CDR3 length: 11 amino acids. As DNA, the CDR3 is TGTGCCACCTGGGACAGGCGCGGGAAACTCTTT. This gives the protein CATWDRRGKLF.

This clone is judged large. Within the sample, other DNA sequences also encode this same CDR3. The J gene is TRGJ1 or TRGJ2, the V gene TRGV2. Germline V gene sequence: CDR1 EGSNGY, CDR2 YDSYNSKV. V shed 1 base and J 0 bases; nucleotides not matched to a gene: 3. The CDR3 is 14 amino acids. CDR3 in amino acids: CATWDGGNYYKKLF. The CDR3 DNA reads TGTGCCACCTGGGACGGAGGGAATTATTATAAGAAACTCTTT.

With regard to this clone: The protein TCRdb lists belongs to a much larger clone and differs from this DNA's translation at residue 10, which points to a read error; the protein shown is made from the DNA. The genes are TRGV2 and TRGJP1. The CDR3 is made up of 15 amino acids. CDR1 EGSNGY and CDR2 YDSYNSKV come from the germline V gene. DNA for the CDR3: TGTGCCACCTGGGACGGAGGAGACACTAGTTGGTTCAAGATATTT. This encodes CATWDGGDTSWFKIF.

The chain employs TRGV2 and TRGJP2. This CDR3 has 17 amino acids. The trim removed 8 bases at V and 2 bases at J, leaving 17 bases unmatched. The germline V gene encodes CDR1 EGSNGY and CDR2 YDSYNSKV. The CDR3 sequence: CATLGRPQGSSDWIKTF. The CDR3 DNA follows: TGTGCCACCTTGGGACGCCCCCAAGGGAGTAGTGATTGGATCAAGACGTTT.

This clone was detected a few times. This DNA's translation differs at residue 6 from TCRdb's protein, which comes from a much larger clone; a read error is likely, and the protein shown is translated from the DNA. The V call is TRGV8, the J call TRGJP1. Germline loops: CDR1 VENAVY, CDR2 YDSYNSRV. There are 13 residues in the CDR3. With V trimmed by 4 bases and J by 4 bases, 3 bases remained unmatched. For the CDR3, the DNA is TGTGCCACCTGGGACGGCACTGGTTGGTTCAAGATATTT. Amino acid sequence: CATWDGTGWFKIF.

The chain links TRGV8 to TRGJ1 or TRGJ2. Unmatched junction bases numbered 8, after V lost 11 bases and J lost 1 base. CDR3 size: 12 residues. Germline V gives CDR1 VENAVY, CDR2 YDSYNSRV. CDR3 sequence: CANLANYYKKLF. In DNA, the CDR3 is TGTGCCAACCTGGCAAATTATTATAAGAAACTCTTT.